A selection of T cell receptor beta chains follows, all from one sample in a study of shared clonotypes between healthy human individuals. Generated by immunoSEQ multiplex PCR, the TCRdb table keeps only in-frame clones and is missing some. The sample consists of 2 million to 2.5 million clones, 93% of them appearing once. Sequenced: naive CD4+ T cells from PBMCs. Source of these receptors: a man aged 18 to 29 in good health. Some clones in this sample may be carry-over from other donors' samples. The CDR3 runs from the conserved cysteine through the conserved F or W. Fields, in order: clone size, D gene, J gene, V gene, CDR3 protein, CDR3 DNA. A D gene is named only where the DNA matches it firmly. Only some rows state a clone size, as once, few, many or a class for expanded clones.

clone_size: .
d_call: .
j_call: TRBJ2-7
v_call: TRBV11-2
cdr3_aa: CASSLVFKHGRYEQYF
cdr3_nt: TGTGCCAGCAGCTTAGTTTTCAAACACGGACGATACGAGCAGTACTTC

clone_size: once
d_call: TRBD1
j_call: TRBJ2-3
v_call: TRBV2
cdr3_aa: CASSEDRGRGDTQYF
cdr3_nt: TGTGCCAGCAGTGAGGACAGGGGGCGCGGAGATACGCAGTATTTT

clone_size: .
d_call: .
j_call: TRBJ1-5
v_call: TRBV6-6
cdr3_aa: CASSSTPYSNQPQHF
cdr3_nt: TGTGCCAGCAGTTCAACCCCTTATAGCAATCAGCCCCAGCATTTT

clone_size: .
d_call: .
j_call: TRBJ2-3
v_call: TRBV9
cdr3_aa: CASSLGTRTDTQYF
cdr3_nt: TGTGCCAGCAGCCTAGGTACCCGCACAGATACGCAGTATTTT

clone_size: .
d_call: TRBD2
j_call: TRBJ2-5
v_call: TRBV27
cdr3_aa: CASSKRGLAGYQETQYF
cdr3_nt: TGTGCCAGCAGTAAAAGAGGACTAGCGGGGTACCAAGAGACCCAGTACTTC

clone_size: .
d_call: TRBD2
j_call: TRBJ2-1
v_call: TRBV5-1
cdr3_aa: CASSLGLADYNEQFF
cdr3_nt: TGCGCCAGCAGCTTAGGACTAGCGGATTACAATGAGCAGTTCTTC

clone_size: .
d_call: .
j_call: TRBJ1-6
v_call: TRBV28
cdr3_aa: CASSSPALTVHF
cdr3_nt: TGTGCCAGCAGTTCCCCAGCTCTTACGGTCCACTTT

clone_size: .
d_call: TRBD2
j_call: TRBJ2-1
v_call: TRBV27
cdr3_aa: CASGTSRGRLAGRNEQFF
cdr3_nt: TGTGCCAGCGGGACCTCACGGGGCCGGCTAGCGGGGAGGAATGAGCAGTTCTTC

clone_size: .
d_call: .
j_call: TRBJ2-3
v_call: TRBV28
cdr3_aa: CASTNSEGVADTQYF
cdr3_nt: TGTGCCAGCACCAACTCGGAAGGGGTGGCAGATACGCAGTATTTT

clone_size: .
d_call: TRBD1
j_call: TRBJ1-1
v_call: TRBV29-1
cdr3_aa: CSADRGNTEAFF
cdr3_nt: TGCAGCGCAGACAGGGGGAACACTGAAGCTTTCTTT

clone_size: few
d_call: TRBD1
j_call: TRBJ1-5
v_call: TRBV7-9
cdr3_aa: CASSPIGQGGYGNQPQHF
cdr3_nt: TGTGCCAGCAGCCCAATAGGACAGGGAGGATACGGGAATCAGCCCCAGCATTTT

clone_size: .
d_call: TRBD2
j_call: TRBJ2-7
v_call: TRBV27
cdr3_aa: CASSLLAGNYEQYF
cdr3_nt: TGTGCCAGCAGTTTACTAGCGGGCAACTACGAGCAGTACTTC

clone_size: .
d_call: TRBD2
j_call: TRBJ2-5
v_call: TRBV2
cdr3_aa: CASSRTSGRETQYF
cdr3_nt: TGTGCCAGCAGTCGAACTAGCGGGAGAGAGACCCAGTACTTC

clone_size: once
d_call: .
j_call: TRBJ1-3
v_call: TRBV5-4
cdr3_aa: CASSLDSTGNTIYF
cdr3_nt: TGTGCCAGCAGCTTGGACTCTACTGGAAACACCATATATTTT

clone_size: .
d_call: .
j_call: TRBJ1-1
v_call: TRBV19
cdr3_aa: CASSPGGLATEAFF
cdr3_nt: TGTGCCAGTAGTCCGGGCGGACTTGCCACTGAAGCTTTCTTT

clone_size: .
d_call: .
j_call: TRBJ2-7
v_call: TRBV7-2
cdr3_aa: CASSLALLADTSYEQYF
cdr3_nt: TGTGCCAGCAGCTTGGCATTACTGGCGGACACTTCCTACGAGCAGTACTTC

clone_size: .
d_call: TRBD2
j_call: TRBJ2-7
v_call: TRBV28
cdr3_aa: CASSLVREWSYEQYF
cdr3_nt: TGTGCCAGCAGTTTGGTGCGGGAGTGGTCCTACGAGCAGTACTTC

clone_size: .
d_call: .
j_call: TRBJ2-7
v_call: TRBV19
cdr3_aa: CASSIGGKAYEQYF
cdr3_nt: TGTGCCAGTAGTATTGGGGGAAAGGCCTACGAGCAGTACTTC

clone_size: .
d_call: .
j_call: TRBJ2-7
v_call: TRBV18
cdr3_aa: CASSPRTGGDPYEQYF
cdr3_nt: TGTGCCAGCTCACCACGCACGGGCGGGGATCCCTACGAGCAGTACTTC

clone_size: .
d_call: TRBD2
j_call: TRBJ2-7
v_call: TRBV6-1
cdr3_aa: CASRDVAGAIYEQYF
cdr3_nt: TGTGCCAGCAGGGACGTAGCGGGAGCTATTTACGAGCAGTACTTC

clone_size: once
d_call: .
j_call: TRBJ2-1
v_call: TRBV6-1
cdr3_aa: CATRGPSSYNEQFF
cdr3_nt: TGTGCCACCAGGGGCCCGAGCTCCTACAATGAGCAGTTCTTC

clone_size: .
d_call: TRBD1
j_call: TRBJ2-7
v_call: TRBV25-1
cdr3_aa: CASSPWTGTYEQYF
cdr3_nt: TGTGCCAGCAGTCCCTGGACAGGGACCTACGAGCAGTACTTC

clone_size: .
d_call: TRBD2
j_call: TRBJ2-2
v_call: TRBV10-3
cdr3_aa: CAITTGGPPGELFF
cdr3_nt: TGTGCCATCACTACGGGAGGGCCCCCCGGGGAGCTGTTTTTT

clone_size: once
d_call: TRBD1
j_call: TRBJ2-5
v_call: TRBV5-1
cdr3_aa: CASSVNRGRETQYF
cdr3_nt: TGCGCCAGCAGCGTGAACAGGGGGAGGGAGACCCAGTACTTC